Listed below are T cell receptor beta chains from one sample, sequenced in a study of blood T cell repertoires in COVID-19. The repertoire was sequenced with immunoSEQ multiplex PCR; TCRdb's copy has only in-frame clones and lacks some. The data show 150,000 to 200,000 clones, 81% seen once. Sequencing input: peripheral blood. All receptors come from a man aged 60-69 years with active or convalescent COVID-19. CDR3s include the opening cysteine and the closing phenylalanine or tryptophan. Fields, in order: clone size, J gene, D gene, V gene, CDR3 protein, CDR3 DNA. A D gene is named only where the DNA matches it firmly. Expanded clones are given a class, and other clones once, few, many or no size at all.

>-|TRBJ2-3|-|TRBV5-1
CASSHFREDTQYF
TGCGCCAGCAGCCACTTCAGGGAAGATACGCAGTATTTT
>-|TRBJ2-1|-|TRBV11-3
CASSRDNEQFF
TGTGCCAGCAGCCGGGACAATGAGCAGTTCTTC
>-|TRBJ1-2|TRBD1|TRBV24-1
CATSDRGQGAFGYTF
TGTGCCACCAGTGATAGGGGGCAGGGGGCCTTTGGCTACACCTTC
>-|TRBJ2-5|TRBD2|TRBV18
CASSPLAGIQETQYF
TGTGCCAGCTCACCACTAGCGGGGATCCAAGAGACCCAGTACTTC
>few|TRBJ1-2|TRBD1|TRBV11-2
CASSLRRQGDNGYTF
TGTGCCAGCAGCCTCAGGAGGCAGGGGGATAATGGCTACACCTTC
>-|TRBJ1-1|-|TRBV9
CASSVEGSEAFF
TGTGCCAGCAGCGTTGAGGGCAGCGAAGCTTTCTTT
>-|TRBJ2-3|TRBD2|TRBV13
CASSSLPGGALDTQYF
TGTGCCAGCAGCTCCCTCCCCGGGGGGGCGTTGGATACGCAGTATTTT
>-|TRBJ1-5|TRBD1|TRBV3-1/TRBV3-2
CASSHTGGNQPQHF
TGTGCCAGCAGCCATACAGGGGGCAATCAGCCCCAGCATTTT
>-|TRBJ2-1|TRBD2|TRBV19
CASSIVDTGGPSYNEQFF
TGTGCCAGTAGTATAGTAGATACGGGAGGGCCCTCCTACAATGAGCAGTTCTTC
>-|TRBJ2-1|TRBD2|TRBV9
CASTSGRRDNEQFF
TGTGCCAGCACTAGCGGGAGGCGGGACAATGAGCAGTTCTTC
>-|TRBJ1-2|-|TRBV5-5
CASSFTTDNYGYTF
TGTGCCAGCAGCTTCACGACAGACAACTATGGCTACACCTTC
>-|TRBJ2-7|-|TRBV5-4
CASSFSSRQQYF
TGTGCCAGCAGCTTTAGTAGTCGCCAGCAGTACTTC
>-|TRBJ2-7|TRBD2|TRBV5-1
CASSLTAGTSGGEQYF
TGCGCCAGCAGCTTAACCGCCGGGACTAGCGGGGGGGAGCAGTACTTC
>-|TRBJ2-5|-|TRBV10-2
CASSEWAGDARETQYF
TGCGCCAGCAGTGAGTGGGCAGGGGACGCCCGGGAGACCCAGTACTTC
>-|TRBJ2-7|TRBD1|TRBV19
CASSNTGGQGYEQYF
TGTGCCAGTAGTAACACCGGGGGACAGGGGTACGAGCAGTACTTC
>medium-sized|TRBJ2-1|-|TRBV4-1
CASSQVDVVSYNEQFF
TGCGCCAGCAGCCAAGTAGATGTGGTATCCTACAATGAGCAGTTCTTC
>-|TRBJ1-2|TRBD1|TRBV19
CATTGTGAYGYTF
TGTGCCACAACCGGGACAGGGGCATATGGCTACACCTTC
>-|TRBJ2-7|-|TRBV20-1
CSARDFPDRLF
TGCAGTGCTAGAGATTTTCCGGACAGACTCTTC
>-|TRBJ1-2|-|TRBV12-5
CASGLVRNWQGLHYGYTF
TGTGCTAGTGGTTTGGTACGGAATTGGCAGGGTTTACACTATGGCTACACCTTC
>few|TRBJ1-1|-|TRBV10-3
CAISAQGGYTEAFF
TGTGCCATCAGTGCACAGGGTGGGTACACTGAAGCTTTCTTT
>once|TRBJ2-1|-|TRBV7-8
CASTSQGRPYNEQFF
TGTGCCAGCACCTCCCAGGGAAGGCCCTACAATGAGCAGTTCTTC
>-|TRBJ1-2|-|TRBV10-3
CAIRGGGSDYGYTF
TGTGCCATCAGGGGGGGAGGGAGCGACTATGGCTACACCTTC
>-|TRBJ2-1|-|TRBV2
CASSEGVRGQFF
TGTGCCAGCAGTGAAGGTGTGCGTGGGCAGTTCTTC
>few|TRBJ2-5|TRBD2|TRBV11-2
CASSSPPGTSGSLAETQYF
TGTGCCAGCAGCTCACCTCCCGGGACTAGCGGGAGCTTGGCAGAGACCCAGTACTTC
>-|TRBJ2-1|-|TRBV15
CATSRVGNEQFF
TGTGCCACCAGCAGAGTCGGCAATGAGCAGTTCTTC
>-|TRBJ1-2|TRBD1|TRBV6-2/TRBV6-3
CASSTDRGSGYTF
TGTGCCAGCAGCACCGACAGGGGTAGTGGCTACACCTTC
>-|TRBJ1-4|TRBD1|TRBV5-1
CASSPTQTGGEGLKLFF
TGCGCCAGCAGCCCAACACAGACAGGGGGCGAGGGGCTCAAACTGTTTTTT
>-|TRBJ2-1|-|TRBV3-1/TRBV3-2
CASSSRPSSQRRSYNEQFF
TGTGCCAGCAGCTCCCGACCCTCTAGTCAACGCCGCTCCTACAATGAGCAGTTCTTC
>-|TRBJ1-2|-|TRBV6-5
CASSRQQLNYGYTF
TGTGCCAGCAGTAGACAGCAGCTCAACTATGGCTACACCTTC
>-|TRBJ2-1|-|TRBV10-1
CASSSLNNEQFF
TGCGCCAGCAGTTCACTTAACAATGAGCAGTTCTTC
>-|TRBJ2-5|TRBD1|TRBV4-1
CASSQGFGQGQETQYF
TGCGCCAGCAGCCAAGGGTTCGGACAGGGCCAAGAGACCCAGTACTTC
>-|TRBJ2-7|TRBD2|TRBV7-9
CASSPTSGRAYEQYF
TGTGCCAGCAGCCCGACTAGCGGGAGGGCCTACGAGCAGTACTTC
>-|TRBJ1-4|-|TRBV21-1
CASSLPPKGAREKLFF
TGTGCCAGCAGTCTCCCCCCCAAGGGGGCGCGCGAAAAACTGTTTTTT
>few|TRBJ1-1|-|TRBV5-1
CASSLEGSDTEAFF
TGCGCCAGCAGCTTGGAGGGGTCGGATACTGAAGCTTTCTTT
>-|TRBJ2-5|-|TRBV15
CATSRDIETQYF
TGTGCCACCAGCAGAGATATAGAGACCCAGTACTTC
>once|TRBJ2-4|TRBD1|TRBV28
CATKTGGLTKNIQYF
TGTGCCACCAAGACAGGGGGCTTGACCAAAAACATTCAGTACTTC
>-|TRBJ1-1|-|TRBV13
CASSSRQVNTEAFF
TGTGCCAGCAGCTCCCGGCAGGTGAACACTGAAGCTTTCTTT
>once|TRBJ1-4|TRBD1|TRBV19
CASTLGGTVNEKLFF
TGTGCCAGTACCTTGGGCGGGACAGTTAATGAAAAACTGTTTTTT
>few|TRBJ2-7|TRBD1|TRBV13
CASSPPGQGGYEQYF
TGTGCCAGCAGCCCCCCGGGACAGGGAGGTTACGAGCAGTACTTC
>-|TRBJ2-1|TRBD1|TRBV28
CASSLSGGRWQFF
TGTGCCAGCAGTTTGTCAGGGGGCAGATGGCAGTTCTTC
>-|TRBJ2-7|TRBD1|TRBV6-5
CASSSDRAGYEQYF
TGTGCCAGCAGTTCGGACAGGGCCGGCTACGAGCAGTACTTC
>-|TRBJ2-1|TRBD1|TRBV28
CASSFSAGQDHNEQFF
TGTGCCAGCAGTTTCTCTGCGGGACAGGACCACAATGAGCAGTTCTTC